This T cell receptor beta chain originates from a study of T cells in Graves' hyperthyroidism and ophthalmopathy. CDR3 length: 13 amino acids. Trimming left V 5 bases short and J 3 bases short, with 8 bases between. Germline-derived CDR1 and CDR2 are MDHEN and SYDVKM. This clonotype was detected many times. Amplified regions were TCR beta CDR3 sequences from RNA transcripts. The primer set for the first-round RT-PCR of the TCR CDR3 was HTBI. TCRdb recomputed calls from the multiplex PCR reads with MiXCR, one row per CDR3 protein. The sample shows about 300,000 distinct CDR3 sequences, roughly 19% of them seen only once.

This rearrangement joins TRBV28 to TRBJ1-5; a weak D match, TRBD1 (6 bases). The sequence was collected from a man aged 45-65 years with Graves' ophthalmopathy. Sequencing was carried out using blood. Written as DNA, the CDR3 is TGTGCCAGCAGTGGACAGTCCAATCAGCCCCAGCATTTT. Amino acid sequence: CASSGQSNQPQHF.